This section outlines one T cell receptor beta chain sequence together with its context. The CDR3 contains 12 residues. The V and J ends lost 5 bases and 11 bases respectively, with 15 bases between them. Germline CDR1 reads MDHEN; CDR2 reads SYDVKM. The PCR had 60 Vbeta and 13 Jbeta primers. The assay was immunoSEQ multiplex PCR, and TCRdb's table has in-frame clones only and misses some. Among 150,000 or so clones listed, approximately 80% were seen once. The record originates from a study of cytomegalovirus exposure and HLA in healthy donors. This TCR was recovered from a man younger than 35 in good health and CMV-seronegative. The rearrangement joins TRBV28 to TRBJ1-2, with unresolved D. What was sequenced was PBMCs. The chain's CDR3 is CASSDLLEGYTF. CDR3 sequence (DNA): TGTGCCAGCAGTGACTTACTCGAGGGATACACCTTC.